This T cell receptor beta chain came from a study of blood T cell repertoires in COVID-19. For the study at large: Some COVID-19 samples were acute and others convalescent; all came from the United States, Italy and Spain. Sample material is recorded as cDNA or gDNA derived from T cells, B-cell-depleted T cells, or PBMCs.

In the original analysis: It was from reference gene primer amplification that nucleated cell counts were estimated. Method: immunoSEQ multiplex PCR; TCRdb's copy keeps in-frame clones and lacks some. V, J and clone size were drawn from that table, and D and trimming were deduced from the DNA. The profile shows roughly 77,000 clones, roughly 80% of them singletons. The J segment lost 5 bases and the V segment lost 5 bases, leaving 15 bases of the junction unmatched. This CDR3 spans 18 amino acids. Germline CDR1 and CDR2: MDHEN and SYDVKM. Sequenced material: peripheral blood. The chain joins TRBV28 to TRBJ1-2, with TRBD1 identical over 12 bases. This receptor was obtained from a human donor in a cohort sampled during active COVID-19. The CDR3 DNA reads TGTGCCAGCAGTCGCCCCGGGACAGGGGGCGGAGGGGGGTATGGCTACACCTTC. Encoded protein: CASSRPGTGGGGGYGYTF.